The rows below give T cell receptor beta chains drawn from one sample of a study of cytomegalovirus exposure and HLA in healthy donors. TCRdb's copy holds only in-frame clones and misses some; the assay was immunoSEQ multiplex PCR. The table lists approximately 110,000 clones. Sequencing used PBMCs. These receptor sequences come from a man aged 25-45 years in good health and CMV-seronegative. Each CDR3 is given with its conserved first and last residue. The D gene is left open where the match is weak.

j_call,v_call,d_call,cdr3_aa,cdr3_nt
TRBJ1-1,TRBV27,TRBD1,CASSFQQQGWSTEAFF,TGTGCCAGCAGTTTTCAACAACAGGGGTGGAGCACTGAAGCTTTCTTT
TRBJ2-1,TRBV5-1,TRBD2,CASSLAGASGGDEQFF,TGCGCCAGCAGCTTGGCCGGGGCTAGCGGGGGAGATGAGCAGTTCTTC
TRBJ2-2,TRBV6-4,TRBD2,CASSGGTSGMAGELFF,TGTGCCAGCAGTGGCGGGACTAGCGGGATGGCCGGGGAGCTGTTTTTT
TRBJ2-3,TRBV6-6,TRBD2,CASSFGLARTDTQYF,TGTGCCAGCAGTTTCGGACTAGCGCGCACAGATACGCAGTATTTT
TRBJ1-1,TRBV19,.,CASSIGRGNTEAFF,TGTGCCAGTAGTATTGGAAGGGGGAACACTGAAGCTTTCTTT
TRBJ2-1,TRBV19,TRBD2,CASSITSGYSSYNEQFF,TGTGCCAGTAGTATCACTAGCGGATACAGCTCCTACAATGAGCAGTTCTTC
TRBJ2-7,TRBV5-1,.,CASSLEAGPYEQYF,TGCGCCAGCAGCTTGGAGGCAGGCCCATACGAGCAGTACTTC
TRBJ2-7,TRBV6-5,.,CASSKGYEQYF,TGTGCCAGCAGTAAGGGGTACGAGCAGTACTTC
TRBJ2-7,TRBV18,.,CASSSIGGEQYF,TGTGCCAGCTCTTCTATAGGGGGCGAGCAGTACTTC
TRBJ1-1,TRBV7-2,.,CASSPRVGAMTEAFF,TGTGCCAGCAGCCCCCGGGTGGGGGCCATGACTGAAGCTTTCTTT
TRBJ1-2,TRBV2,TRBD1,CASRRQGIANYGYTF,TGTGCCAGCAGGCGACAGGGCATAGCTAACTATGGCTACACCTTC
TRBJ2-6,TRBV6-5,.,CASSLSSGANVLTF,TGTGCCAGCAGTCTCAGCTCTGGGGCCAACGTCCTGACTTTC
TRBJ2-3,TRBV7-9,TRBD1,CASSSSATGGWADTQYF,TGTGCCAGCAGCTCCTCGGCTACAGGGGGCTGGGCAGATACGCAGTATTTT
TRBJ1-1,TRBV11-3,TRBD1,CASSHGQGLAFF,TGTGCCAGCAGCCACGGACAGGGACTAGCTTTCTTT
TRBJ2-3,TRBV6-5,.,CASSPWAGDTQYF,TGTGCCAGCAGTCCTTGGGCGGGAGATACGCAGTATTTT
TRBJ2-3,TRBV27,.,CASSGGLTPTQYF,TGTGCCAGCAGTGGAGGACTAACTCCTACGCAGTATTTT
TRBJ1-2,TRBV5-1,TRBD1,CASRAGTANYGYTF,TGCGCCAGCAGGGCCGGGACAGCTAACTATGGCTACACCTTC
TRBJ1-4,TRBV15,.,CATSPGGERATNEKLFF,TGTGCCACCAGCCCCGGCGGGGAACGAGCAACTAATGAAAAACTGTTTTTT
TRBJ1-6,TRBV11-2,TRBD1,CASRATGQGWSPLHF,TGTGCCAGCAGGGCTACGGGACAGGGGTGGTCACCCCTCCACTTT
TRBJ1-1,TRBV15,.,CATSREGGRKTEAFF,TGTGCCACCAGCAGAGAGGGGGGGAGAAAGACTGAAGCTTTCTTT
TRBJ2-7,TRBV7-9,.,CASSPTDLYEQYF,TGTGCCAGCAGCCCGACAGACCTTTACGAGCAGTACTTC
TRBJ1-5,TRBV6-6,.,CASGPEQPQHF,TGTGCCAGCGGTCCCGAGCAGCCCCAGCATTTT
TRBJ2-7,TRBV29-1,TRBD2,CSVEAPSGSYEQYF,TGCAGCGTTGAAGCCCCTAGCGGTTCCTACGAGCAGTACTTC
TRBJ2-1,TRBV4-1,TRBD1,CASSQGRQGVRNEQFF,TGCGCCAGCAGCCAAGGGCGGCAGGGGGTTCGCAATGAGCAGTTCTTC